The 17 T cell receptor beta chains listed next were all sequenced from one sample in a study of cytomegalovirus exposure and HLA in healthy donors. PCR amplification relied on 60 Vbeta primers (plus 13 Jbeta primers). Produced via immunoSEQ multiplex PCR; TCRdb's table is partial and in-frame only. Among under 200,000 clones listed, 84% were seen once. The sequenced material came from PBMCs. The source of these receptors is a man in his thirties or forties in good health and CMV-seronegative.

The J gene is TRBJ2-5, the V gene TRBV5-6; D possibly corresponds to TRBD2 (6 bases). The closer fit of TRBJ2-7 to the DNA end suggests the J call may be wrong. From germline, CDR1 is SGHDT and CDR2 YYEEEE. The CDR3 consists of 15 residues. This CDR3 reads CASSSNLATPYEQYF. In nucleotides, the CDR3 is TGTGCCAGCAGCTCGAACCTAGCGACCCCCTACGAGCAGTACTTC.

The rearrangement joins TRBV30 to TRBJ2-5; D possibly corresponds to TRBD2 (5 bases). V dropped 0 bases and J dropped 5 bases, with 16 bases sitting between them. The CDR3 contains 15 residues. Germline-derived CDR1 and CDR2 are GTSNPN and SVGIG (reference sequence). Here the CDR3 reads CAWSVPVGSRETQYF. The CDR3 nucleotides read TGTGCCTGGAGTGTTCCGGTTGGGAGCCGGGAGACCCAGTACTTC.

This sequence joins TRBV5-6 and TRBJ2-7; TRBD1 agrees at 7 bases. CDR1 and CDR2 (germline): SGHDT, YYEEEE. The CDR3 extends over 15 amino acids. V shed 4 bases, J shed 4 bases, and the junction held 11 bases outside the gene matches. The CDR3 nucleotides are TGTGCCAGCAGCCTCCCCGGGACAGCTTATTACGAGCAGTACTTC. Translating it yields CASSLPGTAYYEQYF.

V gene TRBV2 combines with J gene TRBJ2-3; 9 bases fit TRBD2. This CDR3 region has 19 residues. The germline CDR1 and CDR2 sequences are SNHLY and FYNNEI. The V gene end was trimmed by 5 bases and the J gene end by 2 bases; junction bases not matched to a gene: 17. CDR3 bases: TGTGCCAGCAGTCCATACCGGACTAGCGCCCGATCAGACACAGATACGCAGTATTTT. It codes for CASSPYRTSARSDTDTQYF.

The V gene is TRBV7-9, the J gene TRBJ2-7, with 12 bases matching TRBD2. Germline lookup yields CDR1 SEHNR and CDR2 FQNEAQ (reference sequence). The CDR3 spans 14 residues. The trim removed 4 bases at V and 7 bases at J, leaving 5 bases unmatched. Here the CDR3 DNA reads TGTGCCAGCAGCTCCTGGACTAGCGGGGAAGAGCAGTACTTC. Protein sequence: CASSSWTSGEEQYF. Filled out from reference TRBV7-9 and TRBJ2-7, the complete variable domain reads DTGVSQNPRHKITKRGQNVTFRCDPISEHNRLYWYRQTLGQGPEFLTYFQNEAQLEKSRLLSDRFSAERPKGSFSTLEIQRTEQGDSAMYLCASSSWTSGEEQYFGPGTRLTVT.

The chain recombines TRBV5-1 with TRBJ1-1; unclear D gene. The V end was cut by 4 bases, the J end by 3 bases, with 7 bases between. The CDR3 length is 12 residues. Looked up from germline, CDR1 is SGHRS and CDR2 is YFSETQ. CDR3 loop: CASSGQDTEAFF. The CDR3 DNA reads TGCGCCAGCAGCGGGCAGGACACTGAAGCTTTCTTT.

Here the CDR3 DNA reads TGTGCCAGCTCACAAGGACAGGGTAACTCTGGGGCCAACGTCCTGACTTTC. It specifies CASSQGQGNSGANVLTF. The chain links TRBV18 to TRBJ2-6; 8 bases line up with TRBD1. CDR3 length: 17 residues. The V gene's germline CDR1 is KGHSH and CDR2 LQKENI. The V gene end was trimmed by 4 bases and the J gene end by 0 bases; junction bases not matched to a gene: 5.

This chain joins TRBV6-1 and TRBJ2-1; 10 bases fit TRBD1. The V and J ends lost 6 bases and 5 bases, in that order; junction bases with no gene match: 4. The CDR3 consists of 14 residues. Germline lookup yields CDR1 MNHNS and CDR2 SASEGT. CDR3 nucleotides: TGTGCCAGCAGGGGACAGGGGTTCCACAATGAGCAGTTCTTC. Its protein is CASRGQGFHNEQFF.

J is TRBJ1-4 and V is TRBV10-1; 11 nucleotides match TRBD1. J lost 7 bases, V lost 6 bases, and 10 bases had no gene match. The CDR3 loop spans 16 amino acids. Germline assignment: CDR1 WNHNN and CDR2 SYGVQD (reference sequence). The chain's CDR3 is CASRFGQGASREKLFF. In nucleotides, the CDR3 is TGCGCCAGCAGATTTGGACAGGGGGCGTCTCGTGAAAAACTGTTTTTT.

The J gene is TRBJ2-7, the V gene TRBV14, with D possibly being TRBD1 (6 bases). V was pared by 6 bases and J by 5 bases, with 23 bases between. The germline V gene has CDR1 SGHDN and CDR2 FVKESK. This CDR3 region has 16 residues. CDR3: CASRTERGYLLHEQYF. The CDR3 DNA sequence: TGTGCCAGCAGAACCGAGAGGGGGTATCTTCTCCACGAGCAGTACTTC.

The rearrangement uses TRBV28 and TRBJ1-5; no clear D. The CDR3 length is 14 residues. The germline CDR1 and CDR2 sequences are MDHEN and SYDVKM. Deletions cut 7 bases from V and 2 bases from J, with 12 bases between. The CDR3 protein is CASMVGRGNQPQHF. CDR3 in DNA: TGTGCCAGCATGGTGGGGAGAGGCAATCAGCCCCAGCATTTT.

The rearrangement joins TRBV7-9 to TRBJ2-3; D ambiguous. The CDR3 spans 12 residues. Trimming cost V 2 bases and J 9 bases, with 9 bases left between them. The V gene's germline CDR1 is SEHNR and CDR2 FQNEAQ (reference sequence). This CDR3 is CASSLSPRTQYF. Written as DNA, the CDR3 is TGTGCCAGCAGCTTATCTCCGAGGACGCAGTATTTT.

The chain employs TRBV11-2 and TRBJ2-3; weak D call: TRBD2 (6 bases). Trimming removed 5 bases from V and 2 bases from J, with 11 bases in between. Germline V gene lookup returns CDR1 SGHAT and CDR2 FQNNGV. The CDR3 sequence is 14 residues long. The CDR3 loop is CASSRDSNTDTQYF. As DNA, the CDR3 is TGTGCCAGCAGCCGGGACTCCAACACAGATACGCAGTATTTT.

The rearrangement uses TRBV28 and TRBJ1-1; a weak D match, TRBD1 (6 bases). Germline V gene lookup returns CDR1 MDHEN and CDR2 SYDVKM. The ends were cut back, 6 bases at V and 1 base at J, with 15 bases in the middle. The CDR3 spans 15 residues. The CDR3 here is CASRSIRGWNTEAFF. The CDR3 bases are TGTGCCAGCAGATCTATCAGGGGATGGAACACTGAAGCTTTCTTT.

This clone has just a few counts. The V gene is TRBV30, the J gene TRBJ2-5; the D gene is possibly TRBD1 (5 bases). The CDR3 runs to 12 residues. The V and J ends lost 4 bases and 4 bases respectively, with 10 bases between them. Germline V lookup: CDR1 GTSNPN, CDR2 SVGIG (reference sequence). The CDR3 sequence: CAWKGVRETQYF. The CDR3 nucleotides are TGTGCCTGGAAAGGGGTGCGAGAGACCCAGTACTTC.

The genes are TRBV7-6 and TRBJ2-3; D possibly corresponds to TRBD2 (6 bases). V dropped 4 bases and J dropped 2 bases, with 16 bases sitting between them. The CDR3 contains 16 residues. The germline CDR1 and CDR2 sequences are SGHVS and FNYEAQ. The CDR3 loop is CASSSRGAGSTDTQYF. The CDR3 bases are TGTGCCAGCAGCTCCCGTGGGGCGGGATCCACAGATACGCAGTATTTT.

The V and J genes are TRBV19 and TRBJ1-5; 9 bases are a match to TRBD1. Trimming removed 5 bases from V and 7 bases from J; junction bases left unmatched: 6. The CDR3 is 14 amino acids. CDR1 and CDR2 from the germline V gene are LNHDA and SQIVND (reference sequence). In DNA form, the CDR3 reads TGTGCCAGTAGTCGGACAGGGGATAGGCAGCCCCAGCATTTT. Amino acids: CASSRTGDRQPQHF.